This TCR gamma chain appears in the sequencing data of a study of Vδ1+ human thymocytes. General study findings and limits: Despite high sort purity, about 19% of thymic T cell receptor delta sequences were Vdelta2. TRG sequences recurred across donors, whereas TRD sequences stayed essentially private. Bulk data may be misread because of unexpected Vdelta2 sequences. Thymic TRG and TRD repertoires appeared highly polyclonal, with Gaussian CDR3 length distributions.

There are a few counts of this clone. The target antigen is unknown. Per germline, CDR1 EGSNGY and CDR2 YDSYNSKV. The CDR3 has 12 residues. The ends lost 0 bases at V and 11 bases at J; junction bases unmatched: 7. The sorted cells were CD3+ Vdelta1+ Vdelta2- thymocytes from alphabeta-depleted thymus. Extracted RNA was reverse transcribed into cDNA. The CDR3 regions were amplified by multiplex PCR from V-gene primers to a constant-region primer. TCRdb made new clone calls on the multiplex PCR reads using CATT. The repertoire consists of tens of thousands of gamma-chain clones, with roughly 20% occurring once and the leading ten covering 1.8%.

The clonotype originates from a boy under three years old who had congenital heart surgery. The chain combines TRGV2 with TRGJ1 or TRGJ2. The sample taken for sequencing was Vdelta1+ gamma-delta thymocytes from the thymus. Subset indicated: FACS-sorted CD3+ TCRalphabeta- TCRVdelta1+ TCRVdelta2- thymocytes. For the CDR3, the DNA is TGTGCCACCTGGGACGGGCCGCGGGAGAAACTCTTT. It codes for CATWDGPREKLF.